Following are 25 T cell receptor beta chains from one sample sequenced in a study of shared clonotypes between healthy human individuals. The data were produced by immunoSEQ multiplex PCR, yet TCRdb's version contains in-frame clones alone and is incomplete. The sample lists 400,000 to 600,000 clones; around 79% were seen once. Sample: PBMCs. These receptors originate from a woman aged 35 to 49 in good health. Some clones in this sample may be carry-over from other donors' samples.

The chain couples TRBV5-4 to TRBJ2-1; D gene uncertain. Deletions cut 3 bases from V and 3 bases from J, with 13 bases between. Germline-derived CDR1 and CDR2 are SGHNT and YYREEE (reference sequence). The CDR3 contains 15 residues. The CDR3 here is CASSSDGLLYNEQFF. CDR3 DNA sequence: TGTGCCAGCAGCTCTGACGGTTTGCTCTACAATGAGCAGTTCTTC.

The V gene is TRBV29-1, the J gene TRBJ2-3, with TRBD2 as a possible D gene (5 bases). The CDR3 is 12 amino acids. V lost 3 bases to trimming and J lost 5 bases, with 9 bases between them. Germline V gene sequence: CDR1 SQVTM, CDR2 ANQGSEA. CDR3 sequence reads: CSVDGLGDTQYF. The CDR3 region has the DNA TGCAGCGTTGATGGACTCGGAGATACGCAGTATTTT.

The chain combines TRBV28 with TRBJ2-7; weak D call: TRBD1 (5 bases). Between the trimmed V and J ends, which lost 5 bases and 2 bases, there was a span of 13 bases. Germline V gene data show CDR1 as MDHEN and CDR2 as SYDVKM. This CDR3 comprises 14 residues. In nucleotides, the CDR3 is TGTGCCAGCAGTACCTCACAGGTAGCCTACGAGCAGTACTTC. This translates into CASSTSQVAYEQYF. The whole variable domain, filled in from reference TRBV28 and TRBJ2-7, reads DVKVTQSSRYLVKRTGEKVFLECVQDMDHENMFWYRQDPGLGLRLIYFSYDVKMKEKGDIPEGYSVSREKKERFSLILESASTNQTSMYLCASSTSQVAYEQYFGPGTRLTVT.

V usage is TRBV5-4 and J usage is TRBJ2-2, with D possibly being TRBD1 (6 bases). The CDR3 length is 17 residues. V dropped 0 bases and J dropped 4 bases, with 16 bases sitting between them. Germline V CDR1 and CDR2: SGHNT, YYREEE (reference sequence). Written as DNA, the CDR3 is TGTGCCAGCAGCTTGGGGGGGCCCCAGATGAGCACCGGGGAGCTGTTTTTT. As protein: CASSLGGPQMSTGELFF. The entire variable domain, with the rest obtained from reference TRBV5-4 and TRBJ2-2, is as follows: ETGVTQSPTHLIKTRGQQVTLRCSSQSGHNTVSWYQQALGQGPQFIFQYYREEENGRGNFPPRFSGLQFPNYSSELNVNALELDDSALYLCASSLGGPQMSTGELFFGEGSRLTVL.

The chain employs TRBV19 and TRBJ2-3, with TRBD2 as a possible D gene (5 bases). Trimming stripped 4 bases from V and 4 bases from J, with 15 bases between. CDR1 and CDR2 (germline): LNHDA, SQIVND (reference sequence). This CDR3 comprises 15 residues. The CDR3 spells CASSTGRAGADTQYF. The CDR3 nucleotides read TGTGCCAGTAGTACGGGAAGGGCCGGCGCAGATACGCAGTATTTT.

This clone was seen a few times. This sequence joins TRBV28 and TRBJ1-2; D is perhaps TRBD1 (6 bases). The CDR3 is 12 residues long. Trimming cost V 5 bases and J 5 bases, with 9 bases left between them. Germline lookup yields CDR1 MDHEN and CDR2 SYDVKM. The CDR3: CASSPTGYGYTF. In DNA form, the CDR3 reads TGTGCCAGCAGTCCAACAGGGTATGGCTACACCTTC.

As DNA, the CDR3 is TGTGCCACCAGCAGCCGACCCACTCTGAGCAATCAGCCCCAGCATTTT. Translated, it gives CATSSRPTLSNQPQHF. The V and J genes are TRBV15 and TRBJ1-5; unclear D gene. The V end was cut by 3 bases, the J end by 1 base, with 13 bases between. Germline CDR1 LNHNV, CDR2 YYDKDF (reference sequence). CDR3 length: 16 residues. Supplemented by reference TRBV15 and TRBJ1-5, the full variable domain reads DAMVIQNPRYQVTQFGKPVTLSCSQTLNHNVMYWYQQKSSQAPKLLFHYYDKDFNNEADTPDNFQSRRPNTSFCFLDIRSPGLGDTAMYLCATSSRPTLSNQPQHFGDGTRLSIL.

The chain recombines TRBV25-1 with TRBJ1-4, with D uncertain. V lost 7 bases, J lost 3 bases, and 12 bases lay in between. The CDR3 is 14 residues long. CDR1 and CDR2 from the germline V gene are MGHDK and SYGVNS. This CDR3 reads CASTDRTSNEKLFF. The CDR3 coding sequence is TGTGCCAGCACGGATAGGACTTCTAATGAAAAACTGTTTTTT.

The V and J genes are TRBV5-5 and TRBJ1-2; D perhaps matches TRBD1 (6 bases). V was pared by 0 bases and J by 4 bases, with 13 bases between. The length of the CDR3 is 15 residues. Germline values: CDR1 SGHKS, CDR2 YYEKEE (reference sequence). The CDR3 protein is CASSLATGSFYGYTF. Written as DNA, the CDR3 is TGTGCCAGCAGCTTGGCCACAGGGTCCTTCTATGGCTACACCTTC. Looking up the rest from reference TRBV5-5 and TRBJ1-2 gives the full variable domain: DAGVTQSPTHLIKTRGQQVTLRCSPISGHKSVSWYQQVLGQGPQFIFQYYEKEERGRGNFPDRFSARQFPNYSSELNVNALLLGDSALYLCASSLATGSFYGYTFGSGTRLTVV.

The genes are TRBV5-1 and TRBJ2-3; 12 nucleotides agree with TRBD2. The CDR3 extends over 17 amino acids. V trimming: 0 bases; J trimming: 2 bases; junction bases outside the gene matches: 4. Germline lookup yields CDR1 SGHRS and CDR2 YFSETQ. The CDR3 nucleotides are TGCGCCAGCAGCTTGGATGGACTAGCGGGATACACAGATACGCAGTATTTT. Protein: CASSLDGLAGYTDTQYF.

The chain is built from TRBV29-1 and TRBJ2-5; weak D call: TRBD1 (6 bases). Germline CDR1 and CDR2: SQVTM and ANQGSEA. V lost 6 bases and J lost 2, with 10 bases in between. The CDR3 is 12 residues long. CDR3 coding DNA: TGCAGCGTGGGGGACACACAAGAGACCCAGTACTTC. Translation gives CSVGDTQETQYF.

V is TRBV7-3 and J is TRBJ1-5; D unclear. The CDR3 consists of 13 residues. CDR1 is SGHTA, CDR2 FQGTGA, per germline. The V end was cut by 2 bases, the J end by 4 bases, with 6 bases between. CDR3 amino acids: CASSLRRNQPQHF. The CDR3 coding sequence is TGTGCCAGCAGCTTACGCCGAAATCAGCCCCAGCATTTT. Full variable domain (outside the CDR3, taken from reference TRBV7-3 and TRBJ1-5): GAGVSQTPSNKVTEKGKYVELRCDPISGHTALYWYRQSLGQGPEFLIYFQGTGAADDSGLPNDRFFAVRPEGSVSTLKIQRTERGDSAVYLCASSLRRNQPQHFGDGTRLSIL.

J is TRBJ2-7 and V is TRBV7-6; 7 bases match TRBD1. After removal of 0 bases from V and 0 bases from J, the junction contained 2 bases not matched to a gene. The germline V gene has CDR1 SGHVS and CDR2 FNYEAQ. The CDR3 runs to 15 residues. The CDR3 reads CASSLADRASYEQYF. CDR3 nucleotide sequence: TGTGCCAGCAGCTTAGCCGACAGGGCCTCCTACGAGCAGTACTTC.

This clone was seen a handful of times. The CDR3 here is CAGSLQLFTEAFF. DNA for the CDR3: TGTGCCGGCTCCCTTCAGTTGTTCACTGAAGCTTTCTTT. The gene calls are TRBV30 and TRBJ1-1; no definite D call. The CDR3 length is 13 residues. CDR1 and CDR2 from the germline V gene are GTSNPN and SVGIG (reference sequence). Trimming removed 8 bases at V and 4 bases at J, with 17 bases between.

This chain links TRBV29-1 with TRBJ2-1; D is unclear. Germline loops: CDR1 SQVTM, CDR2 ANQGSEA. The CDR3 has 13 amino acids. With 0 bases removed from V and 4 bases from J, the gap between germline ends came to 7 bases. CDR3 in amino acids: CSVEDRTYNEQFF. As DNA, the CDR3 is TGCAGCGTTGAAGATCGCACGTACAATGAGCAGTTCTTC.

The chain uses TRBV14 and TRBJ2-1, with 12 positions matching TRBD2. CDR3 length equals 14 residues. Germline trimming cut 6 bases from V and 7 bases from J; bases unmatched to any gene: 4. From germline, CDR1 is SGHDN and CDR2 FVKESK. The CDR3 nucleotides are TGTGCCAGCAGGACTAGCGGGAGTGGAAATGAGCAGTTCTTC. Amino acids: CASRTSGSGNEQFF. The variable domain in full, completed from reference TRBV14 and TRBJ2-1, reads EAGVTQFPSHSVIEKGQTVTLRCDPISGHDNLYWYRRVMGKEIKFLLHFVKESKQDESGMPNNRFLAERTGGTYSTLKVQPAELEDSGVYFCASRTSGSGNEQFFGPGTRLTVL.

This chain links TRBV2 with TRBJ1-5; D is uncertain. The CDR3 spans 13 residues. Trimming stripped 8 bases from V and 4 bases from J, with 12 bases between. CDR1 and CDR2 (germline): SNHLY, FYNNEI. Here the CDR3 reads CASGFLANQPQHF. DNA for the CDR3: TGTGCCAGCGGGTTCTTAGCAAATCAGCCCCAGCATTTT.

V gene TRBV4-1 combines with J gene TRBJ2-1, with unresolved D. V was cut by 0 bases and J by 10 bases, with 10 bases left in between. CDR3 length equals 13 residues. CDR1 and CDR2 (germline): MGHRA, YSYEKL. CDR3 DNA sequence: TGCGCCAGCAGCCAAGATCTCGTGGTCGAGCAGTTCTTC. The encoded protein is CASSQDLVVEQFF.

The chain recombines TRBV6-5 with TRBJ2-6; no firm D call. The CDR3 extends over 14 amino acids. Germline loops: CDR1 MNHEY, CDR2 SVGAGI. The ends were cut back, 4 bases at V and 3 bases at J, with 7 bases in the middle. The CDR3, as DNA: TGTGCCAGCAGTTCCGCCGTTGGGGCCAACGTCCTGACTTTC. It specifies CASSSAVGANVLTF.

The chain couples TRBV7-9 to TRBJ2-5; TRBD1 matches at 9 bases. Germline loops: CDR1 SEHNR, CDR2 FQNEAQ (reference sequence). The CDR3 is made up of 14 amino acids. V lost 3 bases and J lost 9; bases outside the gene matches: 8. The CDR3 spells CASSLRTGAEAQYF. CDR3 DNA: TGTGCCAGCAGCTTGAGGACAGGGGCTGAGGCCCAGTACTTC.

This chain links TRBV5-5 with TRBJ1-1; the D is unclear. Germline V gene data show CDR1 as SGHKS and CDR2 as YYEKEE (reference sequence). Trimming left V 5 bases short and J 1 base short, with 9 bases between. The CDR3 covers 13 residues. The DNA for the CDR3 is TGTGCCAGCAGTTCCACATCGAACACTGAAGCTTTCTTT. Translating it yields CASSSTSNTEAFF.

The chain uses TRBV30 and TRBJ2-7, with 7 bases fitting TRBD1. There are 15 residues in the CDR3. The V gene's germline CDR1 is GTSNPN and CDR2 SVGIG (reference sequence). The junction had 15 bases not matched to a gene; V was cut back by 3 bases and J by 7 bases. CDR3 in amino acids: CAWRERQGVVTEQYF. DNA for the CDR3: TGTGCCTGGAGGGAAAGACAGGGTGTTGTTACGGAGCAGTACTTC.

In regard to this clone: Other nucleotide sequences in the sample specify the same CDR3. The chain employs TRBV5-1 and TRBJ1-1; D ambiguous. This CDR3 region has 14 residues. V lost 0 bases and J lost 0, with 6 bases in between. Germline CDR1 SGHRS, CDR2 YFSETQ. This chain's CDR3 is CASSLDIMNTEAFF. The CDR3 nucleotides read TGCGCCAGCAGCTTGGATATCATGAACACTGAAGCTTTCTTT.

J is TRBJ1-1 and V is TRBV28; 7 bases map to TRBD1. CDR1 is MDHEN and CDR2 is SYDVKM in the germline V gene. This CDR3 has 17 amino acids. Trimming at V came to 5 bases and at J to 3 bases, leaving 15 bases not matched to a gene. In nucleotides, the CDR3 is TGTGCCAGCAGTCCAACACCGCCAGGGGGTCCCGACACTGAAGCTTTCTTT. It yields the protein CASSPTPPGGPDTEAFF.

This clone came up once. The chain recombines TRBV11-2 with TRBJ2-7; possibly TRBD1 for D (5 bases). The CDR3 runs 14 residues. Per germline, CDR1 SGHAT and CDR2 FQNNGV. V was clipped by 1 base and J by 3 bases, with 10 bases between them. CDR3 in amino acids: CASSLVAQGYEQYF. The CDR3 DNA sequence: TGTGCCAGCAGCTTAGTTGCTCAGGGCTACGAGCAGTACTTC.